Listed below are T cell receptor beta chains from one sample, sequenced in a study of breast tumors, draining lymph nodes, adjacent tissues. TCRdb processed the multiplex PCR reads anew with MiXCR; each CDR3 protein has one entry. The top ten clones hold around 4.5% of a sample with 150,000 to 200,000 distinct CDR3 sequences, 25% to 40% of them seen once. Input material: axillary lymph node tissue. These receptors came from a female donor with breast cancer. Some clones in this sample may be carry-over from other donors' samples. Both conserved end residues are part of each CDR3. D genes are given only for firm matches. For some rows the clone size is stated as once, few or many, or as a class when expanded; others skip it.

>TRBD2|TRBV5-1|.|TRBJ2-5
CASSLAMTSNQQETQYF
TGCGCCAGCAGCTTGGCCATGACTAGCAACCAACAAGAGACCCAGTACTTC
>.|TRBV19|many|TRBJ2-1
CASSALTGPHSPFF
TGTGCCAGTAGTGCGCTCACAGGGCCTCATAGTCCGTTCTTC
>.|TRBV20-1|.|TRBJ1-4
CSAWGEKPSF
TGCAGTGCCTGGGGTGAAAAACCGTCTTTT
>.|TRBV6-5|many|TRBJ2-1
CASSWGTNEQFF
TGTGCCAGCAGTTGGGGGACCAATGAGCAGTTCTTC
>.|TRBV9|.|TRBJ1-2
CASSAEAGGNTF
TGTGCCAGCAGCGCCGAGGCGGGGGGAAACACCTTC
>.|TRBV5-6|.|TRBJ1-1
CASSLTIGGAFF
TGTGCCAGCAGCTTGACGATTGGGGGAGCTTTCTTT
>.|TRBV20-1|.|TRBJ1-1
CSAREGGKVEAFF
TGCAGTGCTAGGGAAGGGGGAAAGGTTGAAGCTTTCTTT
>.|TRBV7-6|.|TRBJ1-5
CASSSNEHQHF
TGTGCCAGCAGCTCCAACGAGCACCAGCATTTT
>.|TRBV11-1|many|TRBJ2-5
CASSSVGGVETQYF
TGTGCCAGCAGCTCCGTTGGAGGTGTGGAGACCCAGTACTTC
>.|TRBV6-6|many|TRBJ1-2
CASSYDTSGGYTF
TGTGCCAGCAGTTACGACACTTCTGGTGGCTACACCTTC
>TRBD1|TRBV5-1|once|TRBJ2-3
CASSSTTGRRNTQYF
TGCGCCAGCAGCTCGACGACAGGGAGACGAAATACGCAGTATTTT
>.|TRBV20-1|few|TRBJ2-7
CSARSVEAYEQYF
TGCAGTGCTAGATCCGTGGAGGCCTACGAGCAGTACTTC
>TRBD2|TRBV11-3|many|TRBJ2-1
CASSSRTSGRYNEQFF
TGTGCCAGCAGCTCCCGGACTAGCGGGCGATACAATGAGCAGTTCTTC
>TRBD2|TRBV19|many|TRBJ2-2
CASQLSGDGELFF
TGTGCCAGTCAGCTTAGCGGGGACGGGGAGCTGTTTTTT
>.|TRBV24-1|many|TRBJ2-3
CATSERNTDTQYF
TGTGCCACCAGTGAAAGGAACACAGATACGCAGTATTTT
>.|TRBV14|few|TRBJ1-1
CASSQTAGVLLYTEAFF
TGTGCCAGCAGCCAAACGGCCGGGGTCCTTTTGTACACTGAAGCTTTCTTT
>.|TRBV3-1|few|TRBJ2-5
CASSHALIGEETQYF
TGTGCCAGCAGCCACGCGCTCATAGGGGAAGAGACCCAGTACTTC
>TRBD1|TRBV2|many|TRBJ1-5
CASRSGTGTGQPQHF
TGTGCCAGCAGATCCGGGACAGGGACGGGGCAGCCCCAGCATTTT
>.|TRBV7-2|.|TRBJ1-1
CASSPGFGRAFF
TGTGCCAGCAGTCCCGGGTTTGGTAGGGCTTTCTTT
>TRBD1|TRBV4-1|many|TRBJ2-5
CASSQDPGQGETQYF
TGCGCCAGCAGCCAAGACCCGGGACAGGGGGAGACCCAGTACTTC
>TRBD2|TRBV7-3|many|TRBJ2-3
CASSPSGGGDTQYF
TGTGCCAGCAGCCCTAGCGGGGGGGGAGATACGCAGTATTTT
>.|TRBV7-9|many|TRBJ1-3
CASSPHATSGNTIYF
TGTGCCAGCAGCCCGCACGCCACCAGTGGAAACACCATATATTTT
>TRBD1|TRBV5-1|many|TRBJ2-7
CASSLGDRGSSYEQYF
TGCGCCAGCAGCTTGGGGGACAGGGGGAGCTCCTACGAGCAGTACTTC
>TRBD1|TRBV6-1|many|TRBJ1-2
CASSEPGQGAQGYTF
TGTGCCAGCAGTGAGCCGGGACAGGGGGCGCAAGGCTACACCTTC
>TRBD2|TRBV20-1|many|TRBJ2-7
CSAPQPGLAYEQYF
TGCAGTGCGCCTCAACCGGGACTAGCGTACGAGCAGTACTTC
>.|TRBV20-1|many|TRBJ1-3
CSAFYRDSGNTIYF
TGCAGTGCTTTTTACAGGGATAGTGGAAACACCATATATTTT
>.|TRBV19|many|TRBJ1-2
CASSPRGGGYGYTF
TGTGCCAGTAGCCCTCGGGGAGGGGGCTATGGCTACACCTTC
>TRBD2|TRBV5-1|many|TRBJ2-5
CASTLGTSGGAVSETQYF
TGCGCCAGCACCCTCGGGACTAGCGGGGGGGCCGTTTCGGAGACCCAGTACTTC
>TRBD1|TRBV6-4|.|TRBJ1-1
CASSATGGTEAFF
TGTGCCAGCAGCGCCACAGGGGGCACTGAAGCTTTCTTT
>TRBD2|TRBV12-3/TRBV12-4|many|TRBJ2-1
CASSPLGGSSYNEQFF
TGTGCCAGCAGTCCCCTTGGCGGGAGCTCCTACAATGAGCAGTTCTTC
>.|TRBV24-1|.|TRBJ2-5
CATSDFGQHQETQYF
TGTGCCACCAGTGATTTTGGACAGCACCAAGAGACCCAGTACTTC
>TRBD2|TRBV7-9|many|TRBJ2-7
CASSLVSGRTHEQYF
TGTGCCAGCAGCCTAGTTAGCGGGAGAACCCACGAGCAGTACTTC
>TRBD1|TRBV3-1|once|TRBJ1-1
CASRPGTVMGGAFF
TGTGCCAGCAGACCCGGGACAGTCATGGGTGGAGCTTTCTTT
>.|TRBV6-1|few|TRBJ2-7
CASSHLGGSSSYEQYF
TGTGCCAGCAGTCACCTCGGGGGCTCAAGCTCCTACGAGCAGTACTTC
>TRBD2|TRBV6-4|many|TRBJ2-7
CASSEGVREGSYEQYF
TGTGCCAGCAGTGAGGGGGTCAGGGAGGGCTCCTACGAGCAGTACTTC
>.|TRBV30|many|TRBJ2-7
CAWSVHKGEQYF
TGTGCCTGGAGTGTACATAAGGGCGAGCAGTACTTC
>.|TRBV24-1|.|TRBJ1-4
CATSDPDRFGGKLFF
TGTGCCACCAGTGACCCGGACAGATTCGGAGGAAAACTGTTTTTT
>.|TRBV12-3/TRBV12-4|.|TRBJ1-6
CASSPPHNSPLHF
TGTGCCAGCAGCCCGCCCCATAATTCACCCCTCCACTTT
>TRBD2|TRBV25-1|many|TRBJ2-1
CASSPGTSEYNEQFF
TGTGCCAGCAGTCCCGGGACTAGCGAGTACAATGAGCAGTTCTTC
>.|TRBV6-5|few|TRBJ1-5
CASRPDSRNQPQHF
TGTGCCAGCAGGCCCGACAGCCGCAATCAGCCCCAGCATTTT
>.|TRBV20-1|.|TRBJ2-1
CSASSAAKGNEQFF
TGCAGTGCCAGCTCAGCGGCAAAAGGGAATGAGCAGTTCTTC
>.|TRBV11-1|.|TRBJ2-1
CAWSVVRAPYSEQFF
TGTGCCTGGAGTGTAGTACGGGCCCCCTACAGTGAGCAGTTCTTC
>.|TRBV5-5|many|TRBJ1-2
CASSIQGNYGYTF
TGTGCCAGCAGCATACAGGGTAACTATGGCTACACCTTC
>.|TRBV7-9|many|TRBJ2-1
CASSLPQVHQGYNEQFF
TGTGCCAGCAGCCTTCCCCAGGTCCACCAAGGCTACAATGAGCAGTTCTTC
>TRBD2|TRBV6-2/TRBV6-3|.|TRBJ2-1
CASRERGGRLDEQFF
TGTGCCAGCAGGGAGCGGGGGGGCCGATTGGATGAGCAGTTCTTC
>.|TRBV12-3/TRBV12-4|many|TRBJ2-3
CATLGDITDTQYF
TGTGCCACCTTGGGGGATATAACAGATACGCAGTATTTT
>.|TRBV11-1|few|TRBJ2-1
CACSLERLGGGQFF
TGTGCCTGCAGCTTAGAGAGACTAGGGGGGGGGCAGTTCTTC
>.|TRBV7-3|many|TRBJ2-1
CASSLSPLNEQFF
TGTGCCAGCAGCTTAAGTCCTCTCAATGAGCAGTTCTTC
>.|TRBV2|many|TRBJ1-5
CASTGESNQPQHF
TGTGCCAGCACGGGAGAGAGCAATCAGCCCCAGCATTTT